This TCR beta chain was documented in a study of tumor-infiltrating lymphocytes in primary liver carcinoma. Total RNA and DNA came together from about 21-30 mg of bulk tissue without cell sorting. This clonotype was counted many times. With a constant-region primer, TCR beta cDNA was made from approximately 510 ng of total RNA. Three rounds of nested multiplex PCR with slightly modified ARM-PCR produced TCR beta libraries. One entry per CDR3 protein, called by TCRdb with MiXCR from the multiplex PCR reads. The sample consists of some 180,000 distinct CDR3 sequences, just under 85% of them appearing once. The sequence came from a man aged 40-55 years with primary liver carcinoma and hepatitis B virus infection. Sequencing input: tumor tissue from primary liver carcinoma.

In DNA form, the CDR3 reads TGCAGCGTGGAATTTTTGGAGCTAGCGGAGTACAATGAGCAGTTCTTC. Translation: CSVEFLELAEYNEQFF. The chain employs TRBV29-1 and TRBJ2-1; 7 bases line up with TRBD2. Per the germline V gene, CDR1 is SQVTM and CDR2 is ANQGSEA. The CDR3 is made up of 16 amino acids. The V segment lost 6 bases and the J segment 4 bases; nucleotides outside the gene matches: 15.